This T cell receptor beta chain appears in the sequencing data of a study of OX40 agonist ivuxolimab in advanced cancers. In terms of the full investigation: The costimulatory receptor OX40 (CD134) was targeted by ivuxolimab, a fully human IgG2 agonistic monoclonal antibody. Intravenous ivuxolimab was administered to patients every 2 weeks at six dose levels: 0.01, 0.1, 0.3, 1.5, 3 and 10 mg/kg. Of the approximately 54 patients in dose escalation, about 20 had hepatocellular carcinoma, some 15 had melanoma, 9 had renal cell carcinoma and 9 had head and neck cancer. The dose-escalation cohort was 82.7% male with a mean age of around 64 years, ranging from roughly 20 to 80. Prior anti-PD-1, anti-PD-L1 or anti-CTLA-4 therapy was permitted, and about two fifths of dose-escalation patients had received checkpoint inhibitors. Partial responses were achieved by three dose-escalation patients, of whom one had hepatocellular carcinoma and two had cutaneous melanoma. The point of sequencing TCRbeta in the periphery was to test whether ivuxolimab changed TCR sequence diversity and drove clonal T-cell expansion. The paper reports the monotherapy dose-escalation portion (N of about 54 patients) of the phase I ivuxolimab trial. What the work shows at the level of the full study, not this receptor alone: The antigen specificity of the clonally expanded peripheral T cells was not determined. At doses of 0.1 to 3.0 mg/kg, clonal expansion of both CD4+ and CD8+ T cells in blood was seen between baseline and week 6. On average, CD8+ T cells showed more expanded clones than CD4+ T cells after ivuxolimab. Partial responders in the 0.1-3.0 mg/kg groups had among the lowest normalized peripheral clonal expansion, especially among CD8+ T cells. Low levels of normalized T-cell clonal expansion were also seen in some patients who did not respond.

Patients with autoimmune disease history or receiving systemic immunosuppression were excluded from the trial. Peripheral blood for TCR sequencing was drawn from every dose cohort at baseline, at cycle 4 day 1 and at cycle 7 day 1. The samples were taken from a phase I, first-in-human, multicenter, open-label dose-escalation trial of ivuxolimab. Adults with locally advanced or metastatic melanoma, renal cell carcinoma, hepatocellular carcinoma or head and neck squamous cell carcinoma were enrolled in the trial. Before TCR sequencing, CD4+ T cells and CD8+ T cells from peripheral blood were sorted into separate populations. The CDR3 goes from the cysteine to the phenylalanine over 14 residues. Kept here is only the CDR3 DNA, which spans 42 bases and is read in frame from base 1. The germline V gene gives CDR1 as SGHAT and CDR2 as FQNNGV. At the junction V is shortened by 5 bases and J by 7 bases; bases outside the gene matches: 11.

Genomic DNA was isolated from the sorted cells so that the TCRbeta CDR3 region could be sequenced. TCRbeta CDR3 regions were sequenced using the immunoSEQ Assay. TCRdb provides this immuneACCESS table in a form limited to in-frame rearrangements. Some clones are lacking; in checked studies, under half of them reflect an unresolved V gene, and why the rest are absent is not known. The sample has approximately 17,000 clones on record, around 90% of them singletons. The ten most abundant clones make up 29% of the sample. With respect to this clone: What this receptor recognizes is not known. No much larger clone is present one base from it, and per-base qualities are unavailable.

The clonotype was recovered from an adult with an advanced solid tumor such as melanoma, head and neck, liver or kidney cancer. Source: CD4+ or CD8+ T cells sorted from blood, taken in a trial of the OX40 agonist ivuxolimab. The chain employs TRBV11-2 and TRBJ2-7; 7 bases in between match TRBD2. The nucleotide sequence reads as follows: TGTGCCAGCAGCAGCCGGGACTACCCTTGGGAGCAGTACTTC. This sequence encodes CASSSRDYPWEQYF.